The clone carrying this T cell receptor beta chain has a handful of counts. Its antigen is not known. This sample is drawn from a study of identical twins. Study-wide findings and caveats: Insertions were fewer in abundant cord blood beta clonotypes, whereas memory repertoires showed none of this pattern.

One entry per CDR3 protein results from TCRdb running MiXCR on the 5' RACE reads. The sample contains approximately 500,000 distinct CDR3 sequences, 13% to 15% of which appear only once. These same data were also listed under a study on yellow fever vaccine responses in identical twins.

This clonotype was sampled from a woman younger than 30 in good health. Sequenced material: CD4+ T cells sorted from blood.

CDR3 in DNA: TGTGCCAGCAGCCAAGTTCATAGCGGGACTCAGATGAAGAGCTCCTACAATGAGCAGTTCTTC. Amino acid sequence: CASSQVHSGTQMKSSYNEQFF. The gene calls are TRBV4-2 and TRBJ2-1; 8 nucleotides agree with TRBD2. J was trimmed by 0 bases and V by 1 base; bases with no gene match: 17. The CDR3 is 21 residues long. Germline V lookup: CDR1 LGHNA, CDR2 YNFKEQ.